Presented here are 24 T cell receptor beta chains from one specimen sequenced in a study of blood T cell repertoires in COVID-19 (dated by TCRdb to 2020 to 2022). The method was the immunoSEQ multiplex PCR assay. Not all clones reach the TCRdb copy of this immuneACCESS table, which keeps in-frame sequences only. Checked studies attribute under half of the gap to unresolved V genes and leave the rest unexplained. The sample table records 100,000 to 150,000 clones; about four fifths of these occur just once. The ten largest clonotypes hold roughly 10% of the sample. The sequenced sample consisted of peripheral blood. These receptors came from a man between 40 and 49 years old with active or convalescent COVID-19.

The V gene is TRBV18, the J gene TRBJ1-1; 11 bases match TRBD1. The junction had 7 bases not matched to a gene; V was cut back by 3 bases and J by 4 bases. The germline CDR1 and CDR2 sequences are KGHSH and LQKENI. This CDR3 region has 16 residues. Here the CDR3 DNA reads TGTGCCAGCTCACCGAGGGGACAGGGGGATCTCACTGAAGCTTTCTTT. Its protein product is CASSPRGQGDLTEAFF.

This chain connects TRBV3-1 (or the pseudogene TRBV3-2) to TRBJ1-3, with TRBD1 matching 8 bases. Trimming took 4 bases from V and 0 from J; bases not matched to a gene: 2. The CDR3 runs 15 residues. The V gene's germline CDR1 is LGHDT and CDR2 YNNKEL (reference sequence). This CDR3 reads CASSLGQVSGNTIYF. The CDR3, as DNA: TGTGCCAGCAGCCTGGGACAGGTCTCTGGAAACACCATATATTTT.

The chain combines TRBV5-1 with TRBJ2-7; tentative D call: TRBD1 (6 bases). The V gene's germline CDR1 is SGHRS and CDR2 YFSETQ. Between the trimmed V and J ends, which lost 4 bases and 2 bases, there was a span of 13 bases. This CDR3 contains 14 residues. CDR3 sequence reads: CASSPDSLTYEQYF. The CDR3 bases are TGCGCCAGCAGCCCGGACAGCCTAACCTACGAGCAGTACTTC.

The rearrangement uses TRBV18 and TRBJ2-7; TRBD2 agrees at 7 bases. CDR1 is KGHSH, CDR2 LQKENI, per germline. Trimming removed 4 bases from V and 4 bases from J; junction bases left unmatched: 1. The length of the CDR3 is 12 residues. The CDR3 region is CASSREGYEQYF. The CDR3 DNA reads TGTGCCAGCTCACGGGAGGGGTACGAGCAGTACTTC.

J is TRBJ2-3 and V is TRBV24-1, with 8 nucleotides matching TRBD2. Germline lookup yields CDR1 KGHDR and CDR2 SFDVKD. The CDR3 has 15 residues. V gave up 3 bases and J gave up 3 bases; unmatched junction bases: 4. CDR3 sequence: CATSDAGGGTDTQYF. CDR3 bases: TGTGCCACCAGTGATGCGGGGGGCGGGACAGATACGCAGTATTTT.

The chain recombines TRBV7-9 with TRBJ2-3, with D possibly being TRBD1 (5 bases). V lost 5 bases and J lost 1, with 16 bases in between. This CDR3 has 16 residues. The germline V gene encodes CDR1 SEHNR and CDR2 FQNEAQ (reference sequence). The CDR3, as DNA: TGTGCCAGCAGCGTACCAGGGTCTTCGGGCACAGATACGCAGTATTTT. This gives the protein CASSVPGSSGTDTQYF.

This clone was seen only once. The chain combines TRBV5-1 with TRBJ2-2; no reliable D call. V gave up 1 base and J gave up 0 bases, with 7 bases separating them. The CDR3 extends over 15 amino acids. Germline assignment: CDR1 SGHRS and CDR2 YFSETQ. CDR3 DNA sequence: TGCGCCAGCAGCTTGCCCACAGCGAACACCGGGGAGCTGTTTTTT. It is translated as CASSLPTANTGELFF.

This clone was seen only a few times. This sequence joins TRBV5-4 and TRBJ1-6, with D perhaps matching TRBD1 (5 bases). V lost 0 bases and J lost 9, with 13 bases in between. CDR3 size: 15 residues. CDR1 is SGHNT and CDR2 is YYREEE in the germline V gene (reference sequence). As DNA, the CDR3 is TGTGCCAGCAGCTTGGCTGGGGCTGCAACTTCACCCCTCCACTTT. As protein: CASSLAGAATSPLHF.

This clone was observed a single time. V usage is TRBV19 and J usage is TRBJ2-3; D may match TRBD1 or TRBD2 (5 bases each). The CDR3 has 13 amino acids. The V end lost 10 bases, the J end lost 4 bases, and 15 bases lay between the germline ends. Per the germline V gene, CDR1 is LNHDA and CDR2 is SQIVND (reference sequence). DNA of the CDR3: TGTGCCACTAGGGACGGAGGTTCAGATACGCAGTATTTT. It codes for CATRDGGSDTQYF.

As DNA, the CDR3 is TGTGCCAGCAGCCCACAGGGAACAGGGGTCGAAGGCTACACCTTC. It translates to CASSPQGTGVEGYTF. This chain uses TRBV3-1 (or the pseudogene TRBV3-2) with TRBJ1-2; TRBD1 matches 7 bases. The V segment lost 4 bases and the J segment 8 bases; nucleotides outside the gene matches: 13. This CDR3 region has 15 residues. Germline CDR1 LGHDT, CDR2 YNNKEL (reference sequence).

The chain joins TRBV7-2 to TRBJ2-1; the match to TRBD2 covers 8 bases. The V gene's germline CDR1 is SGHTA and CDR2 FQGNSA. The CDR3 totals 14 residues. V shed 5 bases and J 8 bases; nucleotides not matched to a gene: 8. The CDR3 loop reads CASSRPGLGHEQFF. The CDR3 DNA follows: TGTGCCAGCAGCCGTCCGGGACTAGGGCATGAGCAGTTCTTC.

This chain joins TRBV10-3 and TRBJ2-2; the D gene is possibly TRBD1 (5 bases). CDR1 is ENHRY and CDR2 is SYGVKD in the germline V gene. The V end was cut by 10 bases, the J end by 1 base, with 13 bases between. The CDR3 spans 14 residues. CDR3 loop: CATTGTGNTGELFF. In DNA form, the CDR3 reads TGTGCCACCACGGGTACAGGGAACACCGGGGAGCTGTTTTTT.

This clone was seen a handful of times. The chain couples TRBV27 to TRBJ2-1; D is perhaps TRBD1 (6 bases). Germline assignment: CDR1 MNHEY and CDR2 SMNVEV (reference sequence). Trimming removed 2 bases from V and 6 bases from J, with 8 bases in between. This CDR3 is 13 amino acids long. CDR3 region: CASSLTGRNEQFF. CDR3 coding DNA: TGTGCCAGCAGTTTAACAGGGCGCAATGAGCAGTTCTTC.

The gene calls are TRBV11-2 and TRBJ2-5; the match to TRBD2 covers 11 bases. CDR1 and CDR2 (germline): SGHAT, FQNNGV. The trim removed 5 bases at V and 5 bases at J, leaving 7 bases unmatched. The CDR3 consists of 15 residues. Here the CDR3 DNA reads TGTGCCAGCAGCAATTTAGCGGGGGGGCAGGAGACCCAGTACTTC. Translation: CASSNLAGGQETQYF.

V and J are TRBV30 and TRBJ1-4; 8 bases map to TRBD1. Trimming removed 2 bases from V and 6 bases from J; junction bases left unmatched: 5. The CDR3 is 14 residues long. Germline loops: CDR1 GTSNPN, CDR2 SVGIG (reference sequence). The CDR3 spells CAWSRQGLDEKLFF. In DNA form, the CDR3 reads TGTGCCTGGAGTCGACAGGGGTTGGATGAAAAACTGTTTTTT.

The chain employs TRBV10-3 and TRBJ2-7; weak D call: TRBD1 (5 bases). Trimming took 5 bases from V and 0 from J, leaving 11 bases between them. The CDR3 length is 14 residues. CDR1 ENHRY and CDR2 SYGVKD come from the germline V gene. This chain's CDR3 is CAISTGEFSYEQYF. The DNA for the CDR3 is TGTGCCATCAGTACAGGCGAATTCTCCTACGAGCAGTACTTC.

This clone appeared once. The gene calls are TRBV12-3 or TRBV12-4 and TRBJ1-1, with TRBD1 matching over 9 bases. V was clipped by 7 bases and J by 5 bases; unmatched bases: 5. The CDR3 is made up of 13 amino acids. The CDR3 nucleotides are TGTGCCAGCAACCTTGGACAGGGGACTGAAGCTTTCTTT. This sequence encodes CASNLGQGTEAFF.

V and J are TRBV5-1 and TRBJ2-3; 7 nucleotides agree with TRBD1. CDR1 is SGHRS and CDR2 is YFSETQ in the germline V gene. The CDR3 consists of 15 residues. V shed 0 bases, J shed 4 bases, and the junction held 5 bases outside the gene matches. The CDR3 coding sequence is TGCGCCAGCAGCTTGGGCGACAGGGAATCAGATACGCAGTATTTT. Amino acids: CASSLGDRESDTQYF. Combining the CDR3 with reference TRBV5-1 and TRBJ2-3 gives the whole variable domain KAGVTQTPRYLIKTRGQQVTLSCSPISGHRSVSWYQQTPGQGLQFLFEYFSETQRNKGNFPGRFSGRQFSNSRSEMNVSTLELGDSALYLCASSLGDRESDTQYFGPGTRLTVL.

This rearrangement joins TRBV6-1 to TRBJ2-5; TRBD2 matches at 14 bases. The CDR3 sequence is 19 residues long. V lost 2 bases and J lost 5; bases outside the gene matches: 13. Germline V gene lookup returns CDR1 MNHNS and CDR2 SASEGT. The CDR3 spells CASSEFPPGTSGGRETQYF. The CDR3 DNA follows: TGTGCCAGCAGTGAATTTCCCCCCGGGACTAGCGGGGGTAGGGAGACCCAGTACTTC.

This clone has a count of ten or more. V usage is TRBV2 and J usage is TRBJ2-7; D is possibly TRBD2 (6 bases). CDR3 length: 14 residues. With 8 bases removed from V and 2 bases from J, the gap between germline ends came to 16 bases. Per germline, CDR1 SNHLY and CDR2 FYNNEI. CDR3 nucleotides: TGTGCCAGCCGGTACGGGGGACCCCCCTACGAGCAGTACTTC. This encodes CASRYGGPPYEQYF.

CDR3 amino acids: CASSRSSETQYF. The CDR3 region has the DNA TGCGCCAGCAGCAGGTCTAGTGAGACCCAGTACTTC. The rearrangement links TRBV5-1 to TRBJ2-5; D ambiguous. V dropped 4 bases and J dropped 5 bases, with 9 bases sitting between them. CDR3 length equals 12 residues. CDR1 is SGHRS and CDR2 is YFSETQ in the germline V gene. Together with reference TRBV5-1 and TRBJ2-5, the CDR3 gives the full variable domain: KAGVTQTPRYLIKTRGQQVTLSCSPISGHRSVSWYQQTPGQGLQFLFEYFSETQRNKGNFPGRFSGRQFSNSRSEMNVSTLELGDSALYLCASSRSSETQYFGPGTRLLVL.

V is TRBV11-2 and J is TRBJ2-7; TRBD2 matches 7 bases. The CDR3 length is 16 residues. Germline-derived CDR1 and CDR2 are SGHAT and FQNNGV. V shed 1 base and J 2 bases; nucleotides not matched to a gene: 8. DNA for the CDR3: TGTGCCAGCAGCTTAGGCGGGACTACCATCACCTACGAGCAGTACTTC. Translation gives CASSLGGTTITYEQYF.

The chain recombines TRBV12-5 with TRBJ2-5; TRBD1 matches 9 bases. From germline, CDR1 is LGHNT and CDR2 FRNRAP. The V segment lost 3 bases and the J segment 5 bases; nucleotides outside the gene matches: 4. CDR3 length: 14 amino acids. The CDR3: CASGLQGAGETQYF. CDR3 nucleotides: TGTGCTAGTGGTTTACAGGGGGCTGGGGAGACCCAGTACTTC.

The chain couples TRBV4-2 to TRBJ2-5, with 9 bases that match TRBD1. CDR1 and CDR2 (germline): LGHNA, YNFKEQ. After removal of 3 bases from V and 7 bases from J, the junction contained 6 bases not matched to a gene. The CDR3 contains 14 residues. The CDR3 region has the DNA TGTGCCAGCAGCCACCCGGGACAGGGCTTGACCCAGTACTTC. This sequence encodes CASSHPGQGLTQYF.